These 29 T cell receptor beta chains were sequenced from one sample in a study of beta chain features in type 1 diabetes. Every bit of the isolated RNA underwent reverse transcription, so sequencing read expressed TCRB transcripts. Produced via immunoSEQ multiplex PCR; TCRdb's table is partial and in-frame only. The sample includes 300,000 to 350,000 clones, 20% seen only once; the top ten take approximately 0.046%. The sequenced material came from naive CD4+ T cells from blood. These receptors were collected from a woman between 18 and 29 years old in good health.

The chain couples TRBV5-8 to TRBJ1-5; D perhaps matches TRBD1 (6 bases). The V gene lost 0 bases and the J gene lost 0 bases, with 22 bases spanning the gap. The V gene's germline CDR1 is SGHTS and CDR2 YDEGEE. CDR3 size: 20 residues. CDR3 sequence (DNA): TGTGCCAGCAGCTTGGTTGAAGGAACAGGGTTATCATATAGCAATCAGCCCCAGCATTTT. Translation gives CASSLVEGTGLSYSNQPQHF.

This chain links TRBV29-1 with TRBJ2-3, with a tentative D call TRBD2 (6 bases). Trimming left V 4 bases short and J 8 bases short, with 16 bases between. CDR3 length: 13 amino acids. Germline V CDR1 and CDR2: SQVTM, ANQGSEA. DNA of the CDR3: TGCAGCGTTGGGCTAGCGTATCACGGTACGCAGTATTTT. This sequence encodes CSVGLAYHGTQYF.

This rearrangement joins TRBV28 to TRBJ1-5; TRBD1 aligns across 10 bases. Trimming at V came to 7 bases and at J to 1 base, leaving 7 bases not matched to a gene. The germline gives CDR1 MDHEN, CDR2 SYDVKM. The CDR3 sequence is 16 residues long. The CDR3 is CASKGTGELSNQPQHF. CDR3 bases: TGTGCCAGCAAAGGGACAGGGGAGTTAAGCAATCAGCCCCAGCATTTT. The full variable domain, its missing parts supplied by reference TRBV28 and TRBJ1-5, is DVKVTQSSRYLVKRTGEKVFLECVQDMDHENMFWYRQDPGLGLRLIYFSYDVKMKEKGDIPEGYSVSREKKERFSLILESASTNQTSMYLCASKGTGELSNQPQHFGDGTRLSIL.

This sequence joins TRBV18 and TRBJ2-1; 7 bases match TRBD2. The CDR3 has 17 residues. The germline V gene encodes CDR1 KGHSH and CDR2 LQKENI. The ends lost 2 bases at V and 0 bases at J; junction bases unmatched: 7. In DNA, the CDR3 is TGTGCCAGCTCACCAAAGGAGGGAGGGAGCTCCTACAATGAGCAGTTCTTC. This codes for CASSPKEGGSSYNEQFF.

This clone was detected a few times. The rearrangement uses TRBV15 and TRBJ2-1, with TRBD2 matching 13 bases. The germline CDR1 and CDR2 sequences are LNHNV and YYDKDF (reference sequence). V dropped 1 base and J dropped 7; count of bases not matched to a gene: 7. The CDR3 runs to 17 residues. The CDR3 loop reads CATSRARTSGSRNEQFF. CDR3 nucleotide sequence: TGTGCCACCAGCAGAGCTCGGACTAGCGGGAGTAGAAATGAGCAGTTCTTC. Full variable domain (missing parts from reference TRBV15 and TRBJ2-1): DAMVIQNPRYQVTQFGKPVTLSCSQTLNHNVMYWYQQKSSQAPKLLFHYYDKDFNNEADTPDNFQSRRPNTSFCFLDIRSPGLGDTAMYLCATSRARTSGSRNEQFFGPGTRLTVL.

This chain joins TRBV4-2 and TRBJ2-3, with 9 bases lining up with TRBD2. The germline gives CDR1 LGHNA, CDR2 YNFKEQ. The CDR3 runs 13 residues. Trimming at V came to 4 bases and at J to 8 bases, leaving 4 bases not matched to a gene. CDR3 nucleotide sequence: TGTGCCAGCAGCCTTGCTAGCGGGGTTACGCAGTATTTT. Translated: CASSLASGVTQYF.

This clone was observed a few times. This sequence joins TRBV12-5 and TRBJ2-1, with a weak D call TRBD1 (5 bases). Germline values: CDR1 LGHNT, CDR2 FRNRAP. CDR3 size: 14 residues. V was trimmed by 6 bases and J by 0 bases, leaving 9 bases between them. CDR3 region: CASGARASYNEQFF. The CDR3 region has the DNA TGTGCTAGTGGGGCCAGGGCCTCCTACAATGAGCAGTTCTTC. The entire variable domain, with the rest obtained from reference TRBV12-5 and TRBJ2-1, is as follows: DARVTQTPRHKVTEMGQEVTMRCQPILGHNTVFWYRQTMMQGLELLAYFRNRAPLDDSGMPKDRFSAEMPDATLATLKIQPSEPRDSAVYFCASGARASYNEQFFGPGTRLTVL.

The V call is TRBV5-4, the J call TRBJ1-1, with D possibly matching TRBD1 (5 bases). Germline assignment: CDR1 SGHNT and CDR2 YYREEE (reference sequence). The CDR3 spans 14 residues. Trimming removed 1 base from V and 10 bases from J, with 17 bases in between. The CDR3 spells CASSLQGSLTTAFF. The CDR3 DNA is TGTGCCAGCAGCTTGCAGGGCTCCCTCACCACAGCTTTCTTT.

The chain combines TRBV5-1 with TRBJ1-2; maybe TRBD1 (5 bases). CDR1 and CDR2 from the germline V gene are SGHRS and YFSETQ. CDR3 length: 13 amino acids. Trimming took off 0 bases at V and 4 bases at J, with 7 bases between the two ends. CDR3 sequence reads: CASSLVGAYGYTF. CDR3 nucleotide sequence: TGCGCCAGCAGCTTGGTAGGGGCCTATGGCTACACCTTC.

The chain carries TRBV18 and TRBJ2-7; D possibly corresponds to TRBD2 (5 bases). Trimming cost V 6 bases and J 3 bases, with 9 bases left between them. Germline CDR1 KGHSH, CDR2 LQKENI. The CDR3 is 12 residues long. CDR3 loop: CASSSAGYEQYF. The CDR3 coding sequence is TGTGCCAGCTCCTCCGCGGGCTACGAGCAGTACTTC. The variable domain in full, with the rest retrieved from reference TRBV18 and TRBJ2-7, is NAGVMQNPRHLVRRRGQEARLRCSPMKGHSHVYWYRQLPEEGLKFMVYLQKENIIDESGMPKERFSAEFPKEGPSILRIQQVVRGDSAAYFCASSSAGYEQYFGPGTRLTVT.

The sample holds many counts of this clone. The gene calls are TRBV18 and TRBJ1-5; 7 positions match TRBD1. Germline loops: CDR1 KGHSH, CDR2 LQKENI. This CDR3 is 13 amino acids long. Trimming removed 2 bases from V and 7 bases from J; junction bases left unmatched: 2. Written as DNA, the CDR3 is TGTGCCAGCTCACCAGGGACAGACCAGCCCCAGCATTTT. It encodes CASSPGTDQPQHF.

Concerning this clone itself: Within the sample, other DNA sequences also encode this same CDR3. The V call is TRBV7-2, the J call TRBJ1-1; D is undetermined. V was shortened by 3 bases and J by 1 base, with 6 bases between the two germline ends. The CDR3 is 13 residues long. Germline V gene sequence: CDR1 SGHTA, CDR2 FQGNSA. The CDR3 is CASSFGENTEAFF. The CDR3 DNA reads as TGTGCCAGCAGCTTTGGAGAGAACACTGAAGCTTTCTTT.

The V and J genes are TRBV16 and TRBJ2-5; D is ambiguous. V was cut by 1 base and J by 11 bases, with 11 bases left in between. CDR3 length: 12 residues. Looked up from germline, CDR1 is KGHSY and CDR2 is FQNENV. The CDR3 DNA follows: TGTGCCAGCAGCCAATTAATCCAACAGCAGTACTTC. It is translated as CASSQLIQQQYF.

This clone appeared a few times. The J gene is TRBJ2-7, the V gene TRBV10-3; D gene ambiguous. CDR1 is ENHRY, CDR2 SYGVKD, per germline. The CDR3 spans 11 residues. Trimming cost V 3 bases and J 3 bases, with 3 bases left between them. The CDR3 here is CAISDRYEQYF. CDR3 DNA sequence: TGTGCCATCAGTGACCGCTACGAGCAGTACTTC.

This clone was counted between two and nine times. The rearrangement joins TRBV11-1 to TRBJ2-3; TRBD1 matches at 7 bases. CDR1 and CDR2 (germline): SGHAT, FQDESV (reference sequence). This CDR3 comprises 17 residues. Trimming cost V 5 bases and J 6 bases; bases outside gene matches: 17. The CDR3 nucleotides are TGTGCCAGCAGCGTAGGGGGCAAGGGGCCACGTATTGATACGCAGTATTTT. It is translated as CASSVGGKGPRIDTQYF.

The chain couples TRBV5-1 to TRBJ2-5, with a tentative D call TRBD2 (6 bases). This CDR3 has 15 amino acids. Trimming shortened V by 0 bases and J by 4 bases, and 13 bases separated the two germline ends. Germline loops: CDR1 SGHRS, CDR2 YFSETQ. The DNA for the CDR3 is TGCGCCAGCAGCTTGGGGAGACTAGAGGTAGAGACCCAGTACTTC. Amino acid sequence: CASSLGRLEVETQYF.

This chain links TRBV15 with TRBJ2-7; 7 positions match TRBD2. The CDR3 extends over 15 amino acids. The trim removed 4 bases at V and 3 bases at J, leaving 9 bases unmatched. Germline V gene data show CDR1 as LNHNV and CDR2 as YYDKDF (reference sequence). In nucleotides, the CDR3 is TGTGCCACCAGCACAGACCGCGGGAGAATCTACGAGCAGTACTTC. This encodes CATSTDRGRIYEQYF.

This chain uses TRBV10-3 with TRBJ1-2; D not resolved. V lost 3 bases, J lost 8 bases, and 10 bases lay in between. From germline, CDR1 is ENHRY and CDR2 SYGVKD. The CDR3 totals 12 residues. CDR3 coding DNA: TGTGCCATCAGTGAAAGGCTAGTGGGCTACACCTTC. Protein: CAISERLVGYTF.

This clone was counted a few times. This chain connects TRBV5-1 to TRBJ2-3; TRBD2 matches at 7 bases. The CDR3 spans 15 residues. With V trimmed by 2 bases and J by 4 bases, 7 bases remained unmatched. Germline V gene sequence: CDR1 SGHRS, CDR2 YFSETQ. In DNA, the CDR3 is TGCGCCAGCAGCTTCGGACAAGGGAGGGCAGATACGCAGTATTTT. It specifies CASSFGQGRADTQYF.

This clone has a handful of counts. The V call is TRBV11-2, the J call TRBJ2-7; 10 positions match TRBD2. The CDR3 covers 10 residues. The ends lost 8 bases at V and 11 bases at J; junction bases unmatched: 3. CDR1 is SGHAT, CDR2 FQNNGV, per germline. CDR3 sequence (DNA): TGTGCCAGCGGGCTAGCGGGGGAGTACTTC. Its protein product is CASGLAGEYF. The full variable domain, completed using reference TRBV11-2 and TRBJ2-7, is EAGVAQSPRYKIIEKRQSVAFWCNPISGHATLYWYQQILGQGPKLLIQFQNNGVVDDSQLPKDRFSAERLKGVDSTLKIQPAKLEDSAVYLCASGLAGEYFGPGTRLTVT.

This clone turned up a few times. The chain is built from TRBV9 and TRBJ2-7; 7 nucleotides align to TRBD2. This CDR3 has 18 amino acids. Germline trimming cut 2 bases from V and 0 bases from J; bases unmatched to any gene: 14. The germline V gene encodes CDR1 SGDLS and CDR2 YYNGEE. CDR3 protein: CASSVPGRGELGSYEQYF. For the CDR3, the DNA is TGTGCCAGCAGCGTCCCAGGTCGGGGGGAGTTGGGCTCCTACGAGCAGTACTTC. Using reference TRBV9 and TRBJ2-7 for the parts outside the CDR3, the full variable domain is DSGVTQTPKHLITATGQRVTLRCSPRSGDLSVYWYQQSLDQGLQFLIQYYNGEERAKGNILERFSAQQFPDLHSELNLSSLELGDSALYFCASSVPGRGELGSYEQYFGPGTRLTVT.

The DNA of the CDR3 is TGTGCCAGTAGTACGGGGACTAGCGGAATTCGAGGAGAGCAGTACTTC. This gives the protein CASSTGTSGIRGEQYF. V usage is TRBV19 and J usage is TRBJ2-7; 11 nucleotides agree with TRBD2. V was clipped by 4 bases and J by 7 bases; unmatched bases: 12. The CDR3 extends over 16 amino acids. Germline assignment: CDR1 LNHDA and CDR2 SQIVND (reference sequence).

The chain carries TRBV6-6 and TRBJ1-5; no clear D. The CDR3 consists of 12 residues. Trimming shortened V by 6 bases and J by 3 bases, and 6 bases separated the two germline ends. Germline V lookup: CDR1 MNHNY, CDR2 SVGAGI (reference sequence). DNA for the CDR3: TGTGCCAGCAGCGGTCCCAATCAGCCCCAGCATTTT. It translates to CASSGPNQPQHF.

This chain joins TRBV11-2 and TRBJ2-2, with unresolved D. Germline V CDR1 and CDR2: SGHAT, FQNNGV. The CDR3 sequence is 14 residues long. Trimming left V 0 bases short and J 6 bases short, with 8 bases between. The CDR3 region is CASSLDRRAGELFF. CDR3 coding DNA: TGTGCCAGCAGCTTAGATCGACGGGCCGGGGAGCTGTTTTTT. Supplemented by reference TRBV11-2 and TRBJ2-2, the full variable domain reads EAGVAQSPRYKIIEKRQSVAFWCNPISGHATLYWYQQILGQGPKLLIQFQNNGVVDDSQLPKDRFSAERLKGVDSTLKIQPAKLEDSAVYLCASSLDRRAGELFFGEGSRLTVL.

This clone appeared a few times. CDR3 loop: CASSVRGLVTFF. The CDR3 bases are TGTGCCAGCAGCGTCAGGGGGCTTGTGACTTTCTTT. V is TRBV7-2 and J is TRBJ1-1; TRBD1 agrees at 8 bases. V lost 5 bases, J lost 12 bases, and 8 bases stayed unmatched. The length of the CDR3 is 12 residues. The germline V gene has CDR1 SGHTA and CDR2 FQGNSA.

This clone was found a few times. The chain combines TRBV2 with TRBJ2-1; D gene ambiguous. From germline, CDR1 is SNHLY and CDR2 FYNNEI. The CDR3 totals 15 residues. The ends were cut back, 3 bases at V and 0 bases at J, with 9 bases in the middle. The DNA of the CDR3 is TGTGCCAGCAGTGAGTTCGCTAGCTCCTACAATGAGCAGTTCTTC. Its translation is CASSEFASSYNEQFF. Variable domain in full (rest from reference TRBV2 and TRBJ2-1): EPEVTQTPSHQVTQMGQEVILRCVPISNHLYFYWYRQILGQKVEFLVSFYNNEISEKSEIFDDQFSVERPDGSNFTLKIRSTKLEDSAMYFCASSEFASSYNEQFFGPGTRLTVL.

The V call is TRBV9, the J call TRBJ1-2; D unresolved. This CDR3 is 15 amino acids long. Per germline, CDR1 SGDLS and CDR2 YYNGEE. The V end was cut by 1 base, the J end by 5 bases, with 15 bases between. CDR3 region: CASSVSGREGYGYTF. In DNA, the CDR3 is TGTGCCAGCAGCGTATCGGGAAGAGAGGGATATGGCTACACCTTC. The whole variable domain, remainder taken from reference TRBV9 and TRBJ1-2, is DSGVTQTPKHLITATGQRVTLRCSPRSGDLSVYWYQQSLDQGLQFLIQYYNGEERAKGNILERFSAQQFPDLHSELNLSSLELGDSALYFCASSVSGREGYGYTFGSGTRLTVV.

The CDR3: CAGGLAGVPDTQYF. CDR3 sequence (DNA): TGTGCCGGAGGACTAGCGGGAGTTCCAGATACGCAGTATTTT. The chain joins TRBV30 to TRBJ2-3; 13 nucleotides line up with TRBD2. Germline CDR1 GTSNPN, CDR2 SVGIG (reference sequence). The junction had 6 bases not matched to a gene; V was cut back by 8 bases and J by 4 bases. CDR3 length: 14 amino acids.

Only a few counts were recorded for this clone. This chain links TRBV7-2 with TRBJ2-5, with TRBD2 matching 12 bases. The CDR3 contains 14 residues. V shed 5 bases, J shed 5 bases, and the junction held 3 bases outside the gene matches. CDR1 and CDR2 from the germline V gene are SGHTA and FQGNSA. CDR3 sequence: CASSASGRAETQYF. The CDR3 bases are TGTGCCAGCAGCGCTAGCGGGAGGGCCGAGACCCAGTACTTC.